The 28 T cell receptor beta chains presented below share a single source sample, sequenced in a study of CD8 T cells in Susac syndrome (dated by TCRdb to between 2017 and 2020). The library came from the immunoSEQ multiplex PCR assay. RNA was extracted using the RNeasy kit, and roughly 0.5 to 1 microgram was reverse transcribed with random hexamers. The raw public reads went through TCRdb reprocessing: fastp at Q25, MiXCR clone calling, in-frame beta chains kept. Each record represents a unique CDR3 protein, reported with the most common genes and DNA among its rows. In this sample the table shows 200,000 to 250,000 distinct CDR3 sequences, approximately 94% of which occur a single time. In total, the top ten clones hold approximately 0.15% of the sample. Specimen: CD4+ T cells from PBMCs. Every receptor here comes from a human donor with Susac syndrome.

In its sample, this clonotype was seen a few times. V is TRBV11-2 and J is TRBJ1-6; a weak D match, TRBD1 (6 bases). CDR3 length equals 15 residues. V was cut by 7 bases and J by 7 bases, with 17 bases left in between. CDR1 and CDR2 from the germline V gene are SGHAT and FQNNGV. CDR3 sequence (DNA): TGTGCCAGCAACAGCCGTCGGACAGTCAATTCACCCCTCCACTTT. Its translation is CASNSRRTVNSPLHF.

V gene TRBV14 combines with J gene TRBJ1-6; D not certain. This CDR3 is built from 13 residues. Germline-derived CDR1 and CDR2 are SGHDN and FVKESK. Trimming stripped 2 bases from V and 8 bases from J, with 7 bases between. CDR3 in amino acids: CASSQWTDSPLHF. In nucleotides, the CDR3 is TGTGCCAGCAGCCAATGGACTGATTCACCCCTCCACTTT.

V gene TRBV28 combines with J gene TRBJ2-7; 9 nucleotides agree with TRBD1. The CDR3 is made up of 16 amino acids. CDR1 is MDHEN and CDR2 is SYDVKM in the germline V gene. The V segment lost 6 bases and the J segment 0 bases; nucleotides outside the gene matches: 9. The CDR3 DNA is TGTGCCAGCAGGAAGACAGGGGGGACAGACTCCTACGAGCAGTACTTC. As protein: CASRKTGGTDSYEQYF.

The chain joins TRBV12-5 to TRBJ2-1, with D uncertain. CDR3 length: 11 residues. The V end lost 2 bases, the J end lost 8 bases, and 4 bases lay between the germline ends. CDR1 is LGHNT and CDR2 is FRNRAP in the germline V gene. CDR3 protein: CASGLRDEQFF. The CDR3 region has the DNA TGTGCTAGTGGTTTGAGGGATGAGCAGTTCTTC.

This clonotype is a singleton in its sample. This chain links TRBV5-6 with TRBJ1-6, with 8 bases identical to TRBD1. From germline, CDR1 is SGHDT and CDR2 YYEEEE. The ends lost 0 bases at V and 7 bases at J; junction bases unmatched: 6. This CDR3 comprises 16 residues. The CDR3 sequence: CASSLGQGATNSPLHF. DNA for the CDR3: TGTGCCAGCAGCTTGGGGCAGGGGGCAACGAATTCACCCCTCCACTTT.

The J gene is TRBJ2-7, the V gene TRBV29-1; perhaps D is TRBD1 or TRBD2 (5 bases each). The V gene's germline CDR1 is SQVTM and CDR2 ANQGSEA. The CDR3 loop spans 12 amino acids. With 6 bases removed from V and 3 bases from J, the gap between germline ends came to 12 bases. The CDR3 sequence: CSVGEIGYEQYF. The CDR3, as DNA: TGCAGCGTGGGGGAGATTGGCTACGAGCAGTACTTC.

The CDR3 coding sequence is TGTGCCAGCAGCGTAGACCTTTTAACCGACGGGGGCTCCTACAATGAGCAGTTCTTC. It encodes CASSVDLLTDGGSYNEQFF. The rearrangement links TRBV9 to TRBJ2-1; possible D gene TRBD2, 6 bases. Looked up from germline, CDR1 is SGDLS and CDR2 is YYNGEE. This CDR3 comprises 19 residues. V lost 0 bases to trimming and J lost 0 bases, with 19 bases between them.

Only a few counts were recorded for this clonotype. This sequence joins TRBV7-2 and TRBJ2-3; TRBD2 matches 14 bases. The V segment lost 6 bases and the J segment 3 bases; nucleotides outside the gene matches: 5. This CDR3 has 16 residues. Germline V gene lookup returns CDR1 SGHTA and CDR2 FQGNSA. The CDR3 DNA reads as TGTGCCAGCAGTCGTAGACTAGCGGGGGGGACAGATACGCAGTATTTT. Protein product: CASSRRLAGGTDTQYF.

This sequence joins TRBV5-1 and TRBJ2-7; the D call may be TRBD1 or TRBD2 (5 bases each). Trimming removed 4 bases from V and 1 base from J, with 18 bases in between. The CDR3 has 16 amino acids. Germline V CDR1 and CDR2: SGHRS, YFSETQ. CDR3 nucleotide sequence: TGCGCCAGCAGCCCCGGGACGGGCGATGGATCCTACGAGCAGTACTTC. It codes for CASSPGTGDGSYEQYF.

The V and J genes are TRBV2 and TRBJ1-2; D gene uncertain. The CDR3 totals 15 residues. With 7 bases removed from V and 0 bases from J, the gap between germline ends came to 15 bases. Germline CDR1 reads SNHLY; CDR2 reads FYNNEI. The CDR3 DNA follows: TGTGCCAGCACCCCACGGGAGGGAACTAACTATGGCTACACCTTC. Translation: CASTPREGTNYGYTF.

The chain carries TRBV29-1 and TRBJ2-5, with no clear D. This CDR3 is 13 amino acids long. V was pared by 4 bases and J by 3 bases, with 12 bases between. CDR1 and CDR2 (germline): SQVTM, ANQGSEA. The CDR3 loop reads CSVGGSTEETQYF. CDR3 coding DNA: TGCAGCGTTGGAGGTTCAACTGAAGAGACCCAGTACTTC.

The V call is TRBV28, the J call TRBJ2-5; 7 bases fit TRBD1. The germline CDR1 and CDR2 sequences are MDHEN and SYDVKM. The V gene end was trimmed by 8 bases and the J gene end by 3 bases; junction bases not matched to a gene: 15. The CDR3 totals 16 residues. CDR3 residues: CASCAGQGVTEETQYF. In DNA form, the CDR3 reads TGTGCCAGCTGCGCCGGCCAGGGGGTAACCGAAGAGACCCAGTACTTC.

This chain links TRBV7-8 with TRBJ2-2, with unresolved D. This CDR3 spans 13 amino acids. Germline V gene sequence: CDR1 SGHVS, CDR2 FQNEAQ. Trimming took off 1 base at V and 8 bases at J, with 8 bases between the two ends. CDR3 sequence reads: CASSLGPLGELFF. DNA for the CDR3: TGTGCCAGCAGCTTAGGGCCTTTGGGGGAGCTGTTTTTT. Full variable domain (rest looked up from reference TRBV7-8 and TRBJ2-2): GAGVSQSPRYKVAKRGQDVALRCDPISGHVSLFWYQQALGQGPEFLTYFQNEAQLDKSGLPSDRFFAERPEGSVSTLKIQRTQQEDSAVYLCASSLGPLGELFFGEGSRLTVL.

This chain joins TRBV24-1 and TRBJ1-5, with 10 nucleotides matching TRBD1. The CDR3 totals 16 residues. Losses at the gene ends were 4 bases for V and 10 bases for J; bases not matched to a gene: 12. Germline V gene sequence: CDR1 KGHDR, CDR2 SFDVKD. The CDR3 is CATSDSGTGATLPQHF. The CDR3 bases are TGTGCCACCAGTGACTCCGGGACAGGGGCCACCCTACCCCAGCATTTT.

This rearrangement joins TRBV29-1 to TRBJ2-1, with 7 bases matching TRBD2. Germline V gene lookup returns CDR1 SQVTM and CDR2 ANQGSEA. This CDR3 is 14 amino acids long. The junction had 14 bases not matched to a gene; V was cut back by 8 bases and J by 7 bases. CDR3 region: CSFLTSSSTNEQFF. The CDR3 DNA reads as TGCAGCTTCCTGACTAGCTCAAGTACGAATGAGCAGTTCTTC.

The sample holds one count of this clonotype. This chain's CDR3 is CSARPGLVGTGEQFF. The CDR3 DNA reads TGCAGTGCTAGGCCCGGGCTAGTGGGGACGGGGGAGCAGTTCTTC. The V and J genes are TRBV20-1 and TRBJ2-1, with D perhaps given as TRBD1 or TRBD2 (5 bases each). V was pared by 3 bases and J by 10 bases, with 22 bases between. Per the germline V gene, CDR1 is DFQATT and CDR2 is SNEGSKA (reference sequence). The CDR3 consists of 15 residues.

V and J are TRBV5-6 and TRBJ1-6; D gene unclear. CDR3 length equals 13 residues. Per germline, CDR1 SGHDT and CDR2 YYEEEE. Deletions cut 0 bases from V and 9 bases from J, with 7 bases between. The DNA of the CDR3 is TGTGCCAGCAGCTTGGGGGCCATTTCACCCCTCCACTTT. This sequence encodes CASSLGAISPLHF.

The V gene is TRBV29-1, the J gene TRBJ2-5; 8 bases are shared with TRBD2. CDR3 size: 16 residues. Per the germline V gene, CDR1 is SQVTM and CDR2 is ANQGSEA. V trimming: 0 bases; J trimming: 5 bases; junction bases outside the gene matches: 11. The CDR3 sequence is CSVEDPPSGGVETQYF. CDR3 coding DNA: TGCAGCGTTGAAGATCCTCCAAGCGGGGGAGTGGAGACCCAGTACTTC.

The chain joins TRBV9 to TRBJ1-5; D may be TRBD1 (5 bases). Germline V gene data show CDR1 as SGDLS and CDR2 as YYNGEE. The CDR3 has 14 amino acids. Trimming shortened V by 0 bases and J by 5 bases, and 9 bases separated the two germline ends. CDR3 sequence (DNA): TGTGCCAGCAGCGTAGGGGGCGCGGATCAGCCCCAGCATTTT. Its translation is CASSVGGADQPQHF.

This sequence joins TRBV20-1 and TRBJ2-2, with no clear D. The V and J ends lost 3 bases and 7 bases respectively, with 12 bases between them. Germline lookup yields CDR1 DFQATT and CDR2 SNEGSKA (reference sequence). The CDR3 length is 13 residues. CDR3 nucleotides: TGCAGTGCTAGTTCCCGGGTTGGCGGGGAGCTGTTTTTT. Translating it yields CSASSRVGGELFF.

V usage is TRBV29-1 and J usage is TRBJ2-3; D remains unclear. Trimming took off 4 bases at V and 10 bases at J, with 9 bases between the two ends. This CDR3 is 10 amino acids long. Germline-derived CDR1 and CDR2 are SQVTM and ANQGSEA. CDR3 sequence reads: CSVVNGAQYF. Here the CDR3 DNA reads TGCAGCGTTGTCAACGGTGCGCAGTATTTT.

The V call is TRBV24-1, the J call TRBJ2-3, with D unclear. This CDR3 has 13 residues. Germline V lookup: CDR1 KGHDR, CDR2 SFDVKD. Between the trimmed V and J ends, which lost 5 bases and 0 bases, there was a span of 5 bases. In DNA, the CDR3 is TGTGCCACCAGTGGGCCTAGCACAGATACGCAGTATTTT. The encoded protein is CATSGPSTDTQYF.

The chain uses TRBV2 and TRBJ2-2, with 9 bases identical to TRBD1. J lost 4 bases, V lost 6 bases, and 9 bases had no gene match. Per germline, CDR1 SNHLY and CDR2 FYNNEI. This CDR3 is 16 amino acids long. CDR3 sequence reads: CASRSDRGWGTGELFF. CDR3 DNA sequence: TGTGCCAGCAGATCGGACAGGGGATGGGGCACCGGGGAGCTGTTTTTT.

The V call is TRBV19, the J call TRBJ2-2; D is ambiguous. The V gene lost 7 bases and the J gene lost 3 bases, with 9 bases spanning the gap. The CDR3 is made up of 13 amino acids. The germline gives CDR1 LNHDA, CDR2 SQIVND (reference sequence). CDR3 DNA: TGTGCCAGTACCCCCGATTACACCGGGGAGCTGTTTTTT. It specifies CASTPDYTGELFF.

This sequence joins TRBV29-1 and TRBJ2-5; either TRBD1 or TRBD2 may supply D (5 bases each). V dropped 7 bases and J dropped 5 bases, with 20 bases sitting between them. The germline CDR1 and CDR2 sequences are SQVTM and ANQGSEA. This CDR3 has 14 amino acids. DNA of the CDR3: TGCAGCGGATCTGGGGAGCCGAGGGGTGAGACCCAGTACTTC. Its translation is CSGSGEPRGETQYF.

The chain carries TRBV28 and TRBJ2-4; 11 bases are shared with TRBD2. V lost 6 bases, J lost 0 bases, and 1 base stayed unmatched. The CDR3 spans 15 residues. Germline CDR1 reads MDHEN; CDR2 reads SYDVKM. This CDR3 reads CASRTSGVAKNIQYF. DNA for the CDR3: TGTGCCAGCAGGACTAGCGGGGTAGCCAAAAACATTCAGTACTTC.

This clonotype has a single count. V gene TRBV19 combines with J gene TRBJ1-5, with 7 bases that match TRBD1. The CDR3 is made up of 12 amino acids. V lost 4 bases to trimming and J lost 6 bases; unmatched junction nucleotides: 0. Germline lookup yields CDR1 LNHDA and CDR2 SQIVND (reference sequence). The CDR3: CASSKGAQPQHF. CDR3 DNA sequence: TGTGCCAGTAGTAAGGGGGCTCAGCCCCAGCATTTT.

The chain has TRBV11-2 and TRBJ2-7; tentative D call: TRBD1 (6 bases). CDR1 and CDR2 from the germline V gene are SGHAT and FQNNGV. This CDR3 contains 14 residues. The ends were cut back, 1 base at V and 3 bases at J, with 10 bases in the middle. The CDR3 spells CASSLGVRGYEQYF. The CDR3 nucleotides read TGTGCCAGCAGCTTAGGAGTCAGGGGCTACGAGCAGTACTTC.